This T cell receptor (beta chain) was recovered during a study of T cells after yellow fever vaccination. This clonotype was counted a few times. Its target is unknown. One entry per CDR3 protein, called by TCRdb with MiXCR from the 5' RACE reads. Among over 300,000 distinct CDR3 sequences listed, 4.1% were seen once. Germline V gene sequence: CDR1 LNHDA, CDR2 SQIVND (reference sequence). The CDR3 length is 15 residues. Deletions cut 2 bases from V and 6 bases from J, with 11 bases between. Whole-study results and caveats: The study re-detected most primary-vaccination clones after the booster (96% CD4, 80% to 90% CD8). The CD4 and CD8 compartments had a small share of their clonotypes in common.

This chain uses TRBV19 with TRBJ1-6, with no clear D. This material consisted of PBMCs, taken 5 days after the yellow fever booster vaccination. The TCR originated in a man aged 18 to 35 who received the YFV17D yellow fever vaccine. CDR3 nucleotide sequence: TGTGCCAGTAGTATACCGGGAAGACTTAATTCACCCCTCCACTTT. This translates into CASSIPGRLNSPLHF.